This T cell receptor (beta chain) is from a study of blood T cell repertoires in COVID-19. Whole-study context: Acute and convalescent COVID-19 samples came from the United States, Italy and Spain.

Per the original data handling: Amplification of reference gene primers was used by the study to estimate nucleated cell counts. The repertoire was sequenced with immunoSEQ multiplex PCR; TCRdb's copy has only in-frame clones and lacks some. V and J calls and clone size are given by that table; D and trimming were obtained from the DNA. Of about 17,000 clones in the sample, 89% were seen once. On this clone: At one boundary the junction diverges from the germline segment, which might be a read error.

The sequenced sample consisted of peripheral blood. The sequence derives from a man aged 55 to 70 with active COVID-19.

The CDR3 reads CASSRTGGKDEQYF. CDR3 DNA sequence: TGTGCTAGCAGCCGCACGGGGGGAAAGGACGAGCAGTACTTC. The genes are TRBV7-7 and TRBJ2-7, with 7 bases that match TRBD2. This CDR3 region has 14 residues. Germline V gene data show CDR1 as SSHAT and CDR2 as FNYEAQ (reference sequence).